The T cell receptor (beta chain) under discussion was sequenced for a study of T cells in Graves' hyperthyroidism and ophthalmopathy. Amplification yielded TCR beta CDR3 regions, with RNA transcripts as the source. The HTBI primer set was used in a first-round RT-PCR of the TCR CDR3. TCRdb analysed the multiplex PCR reads with MiXCR anew, one entry per CDR3 protein. The table has some 360,000 distinct CDR3 sequences, 15% to 20% seen once. The CDR3 runs 15 residues. Per germline, CDR1 MDHEN and CDR2 SYDVKM. Deletions cut 6 bases from V and 1 base from J, with 15 bases between. The sample comprised blood. This TCR derives from a woman in her thirties or forties with Graves' ophthalmopathy. This sequence joins TRBV28 and TRBJ2-5; maybe TRBD2 (6 bases). CDR3: CASSSSGVFQETQYF. The DNA for the CDR3 is TGTGCCAGCAGCTCCTCGGGGGTGTTCCAAGAGACCCAGTACTTC.